The sequence of this T cell receptor (beta chain) was determined in a study of blood T cell repertoires in COVID-19. From germline, CDR1 is SNHLY and CDR2 FYNNEI. This CDR3 contains 15 residues. The ends lost 2 bases at V and 2 bases at J; junction bases unmatched: 4. As handled by the study authors: Reference gene primers were amplified, and this amplification served to estimate nucleated cell counts. Measured with immunoSEQ multiplex PCR; TCRdb has only the in-frame clones, and not every one. V and J calls and clone size are copied from that table; D and trimming were computed from the DNA. The sample has 65,000 to 85,000 clones, about four fifths seen once.

The chain joins TRBV2 to TRBJ1-2, with 8 bases fitting TRBD1. Sequenced input: peripheral blood. This receptor was taken from a human donor in a cohort sampled during active COVID-19. Here the CDR3 reads CASSELRTGNYGYTF. CDR3 coding DNA: TGTGCCAGCAGTGAATTGAGGACAGGGAACTATGGCTACACCTTC. Full variable domain (remainder filled in from reference TRBV2 and TRBJ1-2): EPEVTQTPSHQVTQMGQEVILRCVPISNHLYFYWYRQILGQKVEFLVSFYNNEISEKSEIFDDQFSVERPDGSNFTLKIRSTKLEDSAMYFCASSELRTGNYGYTFGSGTRLTVV.